One sample yielded the 6 T cell receptor beta chains listed below, sequenced in a study of cytomegalovirus exposure and HLA in healthy donors. Sequencing used immunoSEQ multiplex PCR; TCRdb keeps in-frame clones, though not all of them. Of 150,000 to 200,000 clones listed, approximately 90% are singletons. The sequenced sample was PBMCs. All receptors come from a woman in her twenties or thirties in good health and CMV-seronegative.

The chain employs TRBV28 and TRBJ1-3; D is unclear. Germline V gene data show CDR1 as MDHEN and CDR2 as SYDVKM. The CDR3 length is 14 residues. V lost 5 bases and J 2 bases, leaving 10 bases between the germline ends. CDR3 residues: CASSPGIAGNTIYF. The DNA of the CDR3 is TGTGCCAGCAGTCCGGGGATCGCTGGAAACACCATATATTTT.

The rearrangement links TRBV4-3 to TRBJ2-5, with TRBD2 as a possible D gene (5 bases). Germline V gives CDR1 LGHNA, CDR2 YSLEER. The CDR3 totals 14 residues. With 0 bases removed from V and 5 bases from J, the gap between germline ends came to 10 bases. As DNA, the CDR3 is TGCGCCAGCAGCCAAGAATCGGGGAGCGAGACCCAGTACTTC. Its protein is CASSQESGSETQYF.

This rearrangement joins TRBV5-6 to TRBJ1-4, with 7 bases identical to TRBD1. J gave up 6 bases and V 9 bases, and 11 bases lay outside the gene matches. The CDR3 totals 14 residues. The germline V gene encodes CDR1 SGHDT and CDR2 YYEEEE. CDR3 sequence (DNA): TGTGCCACTCGAAGGACAGGTTGGGATGAAAAACTGTTTTTT. Residues: CATRRTGWDEKLFF.

The J gene is TRBJ2-6, the V gene TRBV27; weak D call: TRBD1 (5 bases). Germline CDR1 reads MNHEY; CDR2 reads SMNVEV (reference sequence). The CDR3 runs to 14 residues. Trimming removed 8 bases from V and 3 bases from J, with 11 bases in between. As DNA, the CDR3 is TGTGCCAGCCGCAGGGTATATGGGGCCAACGTCCTGACTTTC. This codes for CASRRVYGANVLTF.

The J gene is TRBJ1-5, the V gene TRBV27; no clear D. The CDR3 has 14 residues. Germline values: CDR1 MNHEY, CDR2 SMNVEV (reference sequence). Between the trimmed V and J ends, which lost 1 base and 2 bases, there was a span of 6 bases. CDR3 sequence reads: CASSLLSGNQPQHF. The CDR3 bases are TGTGCCAGCAGTTTATTATCTGGCAATCAGCCCCAGCATTTT.

V is TRBV14 and J is TRBJ2-1; 7 bases map to TRBD1. Trimming cost V 2 bases and J 4 bases; bases outside gene matches: 11. Germline CDR1 and CDR2: SGHDN and FVKESK. The CDR3 has 17 amino acids. The CDR3 DNA is TGTGCCAGCAGCCAAACTATACAGGGGCCCCGATACAATGAGCAGTTCTTC. Amino acids: CASSQTIQGPRYNEQFF.